A single sample is the source of the 28 T cell receptor beta chains below, sequenced in a study of Ad26.COV2.S vaccination and SARS-CoV-2 variants. Treatment indicated: roughly 20 received Ad26.COV2.S at low or high dose, single or two shots; several received placebo; per-sample allocation not given. Day 63 following the first vaccine or placebo injection was when the samples were taken. Generated by immunoSEQ multiplex PCR, the TCRdb table keeps only in-frame clones and is missing some. Of around 270,000 clones in the sample, roughly 85% were seen once. Source: peripheral blood, taken in a trial of Ad26.COV2.S vaccine versus placebo. These receptors were taken from a person aged 18 to 59 who received the Ad26.COV2.S COVID-19 vaccine or a placebo.

The chain couples TRBV30 to TRBJ1-1, with D uncertain. CDR1 and CDR2 from the germline V gene are GTSNPN and SVGIG (reference sequence). CDR3 size: 13 residues. Between the trimmed V and J ends, which lost 1 base and 3 bases, there was a span of 9 bases. In DNA, the CDR3 is TGTGCCTGGAGTGCCGGGGTGCACACTGAAGCTTTCTTT. Protein: CAWSAGVHTEAFF.

This rearrangement joins TRBV7-9 to TRBJ2-1, with D perhaps matching TRBD1 or TRBD2 (5 bases each). This CDR3 region has 14 residues. The V end was cut by 5 bases, the J end by 2 bases, with 10 bases between. Germline lookup yields CDR1 SEHNR and CDR2 FQNEAQ (reference sequence). CDR3 DNA sequence: TGTGCCAGCAGCCTTACGGGGCCCTACAATGAGCAGTTCTTC. Residues: CASSLTGPYNEQFF.

The chain couples TRBV6-5 to TRBJ1-2; D is undetermined. Germline V lookup: CDR1 MNHEY, CDR2 SVGAGI. This CDR3 is 12 amino acids long. V dropped 4 bases and J dropped 4 bases, with 7 bases sitting between them. The DNA for the CDR3 is TGTGCCAGCAGTTCAAATGCCTATGGCTACACCTTC. It translates to CASSSNAYGYTF.

The CDR3 DNA reads TGTGCCAGCGATAAGGTGGGGAACACTGAAGCTTTCTTT. Translation: CASDKVGNTEAFF. This chain uses TRBV7-9 with TRBJ1-1; D remains ambiguous. This CDR3 comprises 13 residues. CDR1 is SEHNR and CDR2 is FQNEAQ in the germline V gene (reference sequence). V dropped 8 bases and J dropped 1 base, with 11 bases sitting between them.

This chain uses TRBV18 with TRBJ2-1; 15 bases map to TRBD2. The length of the CDR3 is 17 residues. Unmatched junction bases numbered 4, after V lost 2 bases and J lost 5 bases. The germline gives CDR1 KGHSH, CDR2 LQKENI. CDR3 in DNA: TGTGCCAGCTCACCATATGGACTAGCGGGAGGGCACAATGAGCAGTTCTTC. It translates to CASSPYGLAGGHNEQFF.

This rearrangement joins TRBV24-1 to TRBJ2-4; no reliable D call. V was trimmed by 9 bases and J by 0 bases, leaving 5 bases between them. The CDR3 is 12 amino acids. From germline, CDR1 is KGHDR and CDR2 SFDVKD. The CDR3 region has the DNA TGTGCCACCTTGGTAGCCAAAAACATTCAGTACTTC. Protein product: CATLVAKNIQYF.

The CDR3 reads CASRRGVGDNSPLHF. DNA for the CDR3: TGTGCCAGCAGGAGGGGTGTCGGTGATAATTCACCCCTCCACTTT. The chain joins TRBV6-5 to TRBJ1-6; perhaps TRBD1 as D (5 bases). The germline V gene encodes CDR1 MNHEY and CDR2 SVGAGI. The length of the CDR3 is 15 residues. The V gene lost 6 bases and the J gene lost 5 bases, with 14 bases spanning the gap.

The V call is TRBV7-9, the J call TRBJ2-1; D is possibly TRBD1 (5 bases). CDR1 SEHNR and CDR2 FQNEAQ come from the germline V gene (reference sequence). The CDR3 has 15 residues. The V gene lost 1 base and the J gene lost 8 bases, with 15 bases spanning the gap. The CDR3 DNA follows: TGTGCCAGCAGCTTAGAAGGGGTGGCATACCATGAGCAGTTCTTC. Its translation is CASSLEGVAYHEQFF.

The genes are TRBV5-1 and TRBJ2-1; 13 positions match TRBD2. V shed 5 bases and J 5 bases; nucleotides not matched to a gene: 7. The CDR3 length is 16 residues. Germline CDR1 SGHRS, CDR2 YFSETQ. CDR3 nucleotides: TGCGCCAGCAGATGGCAGGGGACTAGCGGGGACAATGAGCAGTTCTTC. Residues: CASRWQGTSGDNEQFF.

The rearrangement uses TRBV4-1 and TRBJ1-1; the D gene is possibly TRBD1 (5 bases). Germline V lookup: CDR1 MGHRA, CDR2 YSYEKL. V dropped 2 bases and J dropped 1 base, with 11 bases sitting between them. This CDR3 is 15 amino acids long. The CDR3 DNA reads as TGCGCCAGCAGCCAAAAATCCGGGACGAACACTGAAGCTTTCTTT. Protein sequence: CASSQKSGTNTEAFF.

The J gene is TRBJ2-3, the V gene TRBV19; D is undetermined. V gave up 7 bases and J gave up 4 bases, with 15 bases separating them. Germline CDR1 LNHDA, CDR2 SQIVND (reference sequence). The CDR3 runs to 14 residues. The CDR3 coding sequence is TGTGCCAGTAACCCGGGCCCCGACGCAGATACGCAGTATTTT. Its translation is CASNPGPDADTQYF.

V usage is TRBV4-3 and J usage is TRBJ1-4, with D unresolved. V gave up 4 bases and J gave up 2 bases, with 11 bases separating them. This CDR3 comprises 15 residues. Germline values: CDR1 LGHNA, CDR2 YSLEER. CDR3 DNA: TGCGCCAGCAGCCGAAGGGTTCCCACTAATGAAAAACTGTTTTTT. Protein product: CASSRRVPTNEKLFF.

J is TRBJ1-1 and V is TRBV5-1; unclear D gene. This CDR3 has 14 residues. CDR1 and CDR2 (germline): SGHRS, YFSETQ. Trimming stripped 0 bases from V and 2 bases from J, with 8 bases between. This chain's CDR3 is CASSLAGINTEAFF. The CDR3, as DNA: TGCGCCAGCAGCTTGGCCGGAATAAACACTGAAGCTTTCTTT.

The rearrangement uses TRBV30 and TRBJ2-1, with D possibly TRBD2 on 6 matching bases. This CDR3 is built from 12 residues. V was pared by 3 bases and J by 12 bases, with 15 bases between. Looked up from germline, CDR1 is GTSNPN and CDR2 is SVGIG (reference sequence). The DNA of the CDR3 is TGTGCCTGGAGGCTACGGGACTCCCGGCAGTTCTTC. Its translation is CAWRLRDSRQFF. Together with reference TRBV30 and TRBJ2-1, the CDR3 gives the full variable domain: SQTIHQWPATLVQPVGSPLSLECTVEGTSNPNLYWYRQAAGRGLQLLFYSVGIGQISSEVPQNLSASRPQDRQFILSSKKLLLSDSGFYLCAWRLRDSRQFFGPGTRLTVL.

The chain carries TRBV2 and TRBJ2-5; D unclear. The germline V gene has CDR1 SNHLY and CDR2 FYNNEI. V lost 6 bases, J lost 2 bases, and 4 bases lay in between. CDR3 length: 11 amino acids. CDR3 sequence (DNA): TGTGCCAGCAGGGGGCAAGAGACCCAGTACTTC. This encodes CASRGQETQYF.

The V call is TRBV6-5, the J call TRBJ2-3; D uncertain. Trimming left V 0 bases short and J 13 bases short, with 14 bases between. This CDR3 contains 13 residues. Germline V gene data show CDR1 as MNHEY and CDR2 as SVGAGI. CDR3 sequence reads: CASSYSGWAVEYF. The CDR3 coding sequence is TGTGCCAGCAGTTACTCGGGGTGGGCCGTGGAGTATTTT.

The CDR3 here is CASSATVNLYNSPLHF. The CDR3 region has the DNA TGTGCCAGCAGCGCAACAGTAAACCTCTATAATTCACCCCTCCACTTT. The V gene is TRBV9, the J gene TRBJ1-6; no clear D. The CDR3 runs 16 residues. V lost 3 bases to trimming and J lost 3 bases, with 13 bases between them. Germline V CDR1 and CDR2: SGDLS, YYNGEE.

For the CDR3, the DNA is TGTGCCAGCAGTCCTCGGGGACAGGTAAAAGGCTACACCTTC. Protein product: CASSPRGQVKGYTF. V gene TRBV27 combines with J gene TRBJ1-2; 8 nucleotides align to TRBD1. The CDR3 contains 14 residues. V lost 5 bases, J lost 8 bases, and 10 bases stayed unmatched. Germline V gives CDR1 MNHEY, CDR2 SMNVEV (reference sequence).

The chain carries TRBV3-1 (or the pseudogene TRBV3-2) and TRBJ2-5; D gene ambiguous. The CDR3 has 13 amino acids. V lost 2 bases, J lost 7 bases, and 11 bases lay in between. The germline V gene encodes CDR1 LGHDT and CDR2 YNNKEL (reference sequence). CDR3 nucleotide sequence: TGTGCCAGCAGCCAATCCGCAGTTGGGACCCAGTACTTC. Translating it yields CASSQSAVGTQYF.

The V gene is TRBV5-6, the J gene TRBJ1-3; D possibly corresponds to TRBD1 (6 bases). This CDR3 contains 15 residues. Germline CDR1 and CDR2: SGHDT and YYEEEE. V was pared by 0 bases and J by 2 bases, with 9 bases between. The CDR3, as DNA: TGTGCCAGCAGCTTGGGGTGGGGGCCTGGAAACACCATATATTTT. This codes for CASSLGWGPGNTIYF.

This chain connects TRBV3-1 (or the pseudogene TRBV3-2) to TRBJ2-7; D is unclear. Germline V lookup: CDR1 LGHDT, CDR2 YNNKEL (reference sequence). V was cut by 2 bases and J by 0 bases, with 14 bases left in between. The CDR3 consists of 16 residues. The CDR3 DNA reads as TGTGCCAGCAGCCAACGACTGCCCTCAAGCTCCTACGAGCAGTACTTC. Translation gives CASSQRLPSSSYEQYF.

This rearrangement joins TRBV5-5 to TRBJ1-1; D may be TRBD1 (6 bases). Germline V lookup: CDR1 SGHKS, CDR2 YYEKEE (reference sequence). V was clipped by 2 bases and J by 4 bases, with 9 bases between them. The CDR3 consists of 13 residues. The CDR3 protein is CASSFRGGTEAFF. The CDR3 nucleotides are TGTGCCAGCAGCTTCAGGGGTGGCACTGAAGCTTTCTTT.

The chain combines TRBV10-3 with TRBJ2-5; D gene uncertain. CDR3 length: 13 residues. Germline V lookup: CDR1 ENHRY, CDR2 SYGVKD. With 4 bases removed from V and 3 bases from J, the gap between germline ends came to 9 bases. The CDR3 DNA reads TGTGCCATCAGTGGAGCTGCCGAAGAGACCCAGTACTTC. Translation gives CAISGAAEETQYF.

The rearrangement joins TRBV19 to TRBJ1-5; 7 bases align to TRBD1. From germline, CDR1 is LNHDA and CDR2 SQIVND (reference sequence). The V gene end was trimmed by 6 bases and the J gene end by 0 bases; junction bases not matched to a gene: 5. The CDR3 length is 15 residues. DNA for the CDR3: TGTGCCAGTAGGAAGACAGGGAATAGCAATCAGCCCCAGCATTTT. This translates into CASRKTGNSNQPQHF.

The chain joins TRBV6-1 to TRBJ1-4; TRBD1 is a possible D gene (5 bases). V shed 3 bases and J shed 0 bases, with 11 bases lying between them. The germline gives CDR1 MNHNS, CDR2 SASEGT. The CDR3 length is 16 residues. The CDR3 spells CASSEDKLSTNEKLFF. CDR3 nucleotide sequence: TGTGCCAGCAGTGAGGACAAGTTATCAACTAATGAAAAACTGTTTTTT.

This chain's CDR3 is CAISDPSGGQETQYF. In DNA form, the CDR3 reads TGTGCCATCAGTGACCCTAGCGGGGGGCAAGAGACCCAGTACTTC. The V call is TRBV10-3, the J call TRBJ2-5, with 11 nucleotides matching TRBD2. Germline values: CDR1 ENHRY, CDR2 SYGVKD. The CDR3 is made up of 15 amino acids. The ends lost 3 bases at V and 2 bases at J; junction bases unmatched: 2.

The chain carries TRBV7-2 and TRBJ1-5; D may be TRBD1 (5 bases). V lost 6 bases and J lost 5, with 17 bases in between. Germline CDR1 reads SGHTA; CDR2 reads FQGNSA. CDR3 length equals 15 residues. The CDR3 DNA reads as TGTGCCAGCAGTGAGAATATCCAGGGCTATCAGCCCCAGCATTTT. Amino acids: CASSENIQGYQPQHF.

The chain is built from TRBV3-1 (or the pseudogene TRBV3-2) and TRBJ1-1, with D possibly being TRBD1 (6 bases). V was cut by 1 base and J by 4 bases, with 16 bases left in between. This CDR3 has 16 residues. Per the germline V gene, CDR1 is LGHDT and CDR2 is YNNKEL (reference sequence). As DNA, the CDR3 is TGTGCCAGCAGCCAAGGGAGTTCAGGGGCCGGCACTGAAGCTTTCTTT. This translates into CASSQGSSGAGTEAFF.